Described below is a single T cell receptor beta chain sequence and its context. CDR3 size: 19 residues. The germline CDR1 and CDR2 sequences are MNHEY and SMNVEV (reference sequence). V lost 7 bases to trimming and J lost 3 bases; unmatched junction nucleotides: 21. These data are taken from a study of blood T cell repertoires in COVID-19. The overall study: Samples representing acute and convalescent COVID-19 were sourced from the United States, Italy and Spain. In each case, the material was cDNA or gDNA derived from T cells, B-cell-depleted T cells, or PBMCs.

Authors' methods: Reference gene primer amplification yielded estimated nucleated cell counts. Method: immunoSEQ multiplex PCR; TCRdb's copy keeps in-frame clones and lacks some. V, J and clone size were drawn from that table, and D and trimming were deduced from the DNA. The sample shows roughly 140,000 clones, 80% of them seen only once. The sample comprised peripheral blood. This TCR was sampled from a man aged 65 to 85 who had recovered from COVID-19. V and J are TRBV27 and TRBJ2-7; 10 positions agree with TRBD1. CDR3 sequence reads: CASIFPGTGVCGTDYEQYF. CDR3 DNA sequence: TGTGCCAGCATTTTCCCGGGGACAGGGGTCTGCGGTACCGACTACGAGCAGTACTTC.